The clone carrying this T cell receptor beta chain was observed a single time. This sample was included in a study of blood T cell repertoires in COVID-19. For the study at large: Donors in the United States, Italy and Spain gave samples during acute or convalescent COVID-19. T cells, B-cell-depleted T cells, or PBMCs provided the cDNA or gDNA that served as material.

Authors' data handling: Estimated nucleated cell counts came from reference gene primer amplification. Libraries were prepared by immunoSEQ multiplex PCR; TCRdb keeps only in-frame clonotypes and omits some of them. V and J calls plus clone size are reproduced from that table; the DNA served to infer D and trimming. The sample shows around 63,000 clones, 85% to 90% of them seen only once. After removal of 0 bases from V and 0 bases from J, the junction contained 6 bases not matched to a gene. Germline assignment: CDR1 MGHRA and CDR2 YSYEKL. This CDR3 comprises 19 residues. The sample was peripheral blood. The sequence came from a woman aged 60-75 years with acute or convalescent COVID-19. The chain has TRBV4-1 and TRBJ2-2; 11 bases agree with TRBD2. Here the CDR3 DNA reads TGCGCCAGCAGCCAAGATCGGGGTAGCGGGGGGGCGAACACCGGGGAGCTGTTTTTT. Residues: CASSQDRGSGGANTGELFF.